The clone carrying this T cell receptor (beta chain) was seen at least ten times. Its antigen is currently unknown. From the RACE reads, TCRdb called clonotypes with MiXCR, one entry per CDR3 protein. The sample shows over 80,000 distinct CDR3 sequences, roughly a tenth of them seen only once. Per the germline V gene, CDR1 is SGHAT and CDR2 is FQNNGV. This CDR3 spans 15 amino acids. Trimming cost V 4 bases and J 4 bases; bases outside gene matches: 4. This sample is drawn from a study of human T cells and chemical hapten exposure. Study-wide points: Sensitizing to DPC left TCRs with a frequency above 1 in 1000 unaltered.

Indicated time point: patch test 3, about 24 weeks after DPC sensitization. The treatment is: therapeutic diphenylcyclopropenone sensitization with weekly scalp DPC. The clonotype comes from a woman in her twenties or thirties with alopecia areata. Some clones in this sample may be carry-over from other donors' samples. The V gene is TRBV11-2, the J gene TRBJ2-3; 11 nucleotides agree with TRBD2. The sample consisted of whole blood, taken in connection with sensitization to the hapten diphenylcyclopropenone (DPC). The CDR3 region is CASSSTSGNPDTQYF. CDR3 DNA: TGTGCCAGCAGCTCGACTAGCGGGAATCCAGATACGCAGTATTTT.